This T cell receptor beta chain comes out of a study of blood T cells in healthy people across ages. A second PCR, run for about 6 to 11 cycles, used a sample-barcoded 5' primer plus a J-beta primer mix. TCRdb analysed the 5' RACE reads with MiXCR anew, one entry per CDR3 protein. Seen here are hundreds of thousands of distinct CDR3 sequences, more than 25% observed once, and the top ten hold approximately 15%. V lost 6 bases and J lost 12; bases outside the gene matches: 7. The CDR3 length is 10 residues. Germline CDR1 and CDR2: DFQATT and SNEGSKA (reference sequence). J is TRBJ1-1 and V is TRBV20-1; 7 positions agree with TRBD1. The sample consisted of blood. The receptor was isolated from a woman of 80 years or more in good health. CDR3 residues: CSATRDRTFF. The CDR3 DNA reads TGCAGTGCCACAAGGGACAGAACTTTCTTT.